The sample holds a few counts of the clone carrying this T cell receptor beta chain. Antigen: not known. The gene names here belong to mouse. Sequencing ends 4 residues short of the CDR3 end; the germline J gene provides the rest. This entry comes from a study of CD8+ T cells in alopecia areata. About the study: Spontaneously alopecic C3H/HeJ graft donors, about 6-13 months old, gave skin to roughly 7-11-week-old female C3H/HeJ mice. Findings and caveats of the study: Scalp sequencing also captures normal skin's resident alphabeta T cells. Higher clonality than in normal scalp was seen in lesional scalp, especially alopecia totalis/universalis.

Following extraction, RNA underwent reverse transcription to cDNA, which served as the sequencing template. Repertoires were generated with immunoSEQ multiplex PCR, while TCRdb's copy carries only in-frame clones and drops some. There are about 4,000 clones in the sample, none observed a single time. Sorting of pooled cutaneous lymph node cells used CD4, CD8alpha, NKG2D, NKG2ACE and other markers. The CDR3 has 16 amino acids. V trimming: 4 bases; J trimming: 4 bases; junction bases outside the gene matches: 6. In germline, CDR1 is LGHNA, CDR2 YSYQKL. The chain carries TRBV2 and TRBJ2-2, with 10 bases fitting TRBD1. Sequencing was carried out using CD8+ T cells sorted from a lymph node. The source of this sequence is a C3H/HeJ mouse with alopecia areata. The strain bears MHC haplotype H2-k. The sequenced CDR3 bases are TGTGCCAGCAGCCGCAGACAGGGGGCAGGCACCGGG. Its protein product is CASSRRQGAGTG. The entire CDR3 is CASSRRQGAGTGQLYF.